The source of this T cell receptor (delta chain) is a study of Vδ1+ human thymocytes. Overall study findings and caveats: Highly polyclonal TRG and TRD repertoires with Gaussian CDR3 length distributions appeared in thymus. Unlike peripheral blood Vdelta1+ controls, thymic delta-chain sequences included roughly 18% Vdelta2 and few Vdelta3.

After alphabeta T cell depletion, CD3+ Vdelta1+ Vdelta2- thymocytes were sorted. The sample holds a few counts of this clone. Its matching antigen is unknown. Trimming took 3 bases from V and 11 from J, leaving 46 bases between them. The CDR3 extends over 23 amino acids. Germline assignment: CDR1 TSWWSYY and CDR2 QGS. RNA was extracted from the cells and then reverse transcribed. The CDR3 regions were amplified by multiplex PCR from V-gene primers to a constant-region primer. TCRdb re-identified clones in the multiplex PCR reads via CATT. The repertoire holds more than 50,000 delta-chain clones, approximately 15% seen once, with about 0.4% in the top ten.

V is TRDV1 and J is TRDJ1, with D perhaps matching TRDD2 or TRDD3 (5 bases each). Sequencing was done on a sample of Vdelta1+ gamma-delta thymocytes from the thymus. Sample subset: FACS-sorted CD3+ TCRalphabeta- TCRVdelta1+ TCRVdelta2- thymocytes. The sequence came from a girl under three years old who had congenital heart surgery. The CDR3 coding sequence is TGTGCTCTTGGGGAGAGTTTACTATCTTCCCCCCTCCTTACTGGTTCCCTGGGTCGGGGTCTCATCTTT. It is translated as CALGESLLSSPLLTGSLGRGLIF.